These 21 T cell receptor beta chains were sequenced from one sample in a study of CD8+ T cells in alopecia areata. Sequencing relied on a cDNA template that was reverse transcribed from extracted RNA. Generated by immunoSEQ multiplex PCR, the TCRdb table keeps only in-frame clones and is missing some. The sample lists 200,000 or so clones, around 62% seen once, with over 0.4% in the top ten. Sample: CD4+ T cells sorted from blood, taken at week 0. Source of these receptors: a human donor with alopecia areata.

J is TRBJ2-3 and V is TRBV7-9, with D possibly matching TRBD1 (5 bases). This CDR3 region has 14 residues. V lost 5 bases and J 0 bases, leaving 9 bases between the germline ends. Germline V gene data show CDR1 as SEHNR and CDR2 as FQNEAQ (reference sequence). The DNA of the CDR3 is TGTGCCAGCAGCCAGACAGTTAGCACAGATACGCAGTATTTT. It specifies CASSQTVSTDTQYF.

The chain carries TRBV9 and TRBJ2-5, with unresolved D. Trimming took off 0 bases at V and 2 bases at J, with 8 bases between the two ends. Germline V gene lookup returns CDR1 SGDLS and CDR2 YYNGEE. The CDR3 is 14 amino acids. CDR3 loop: CASSVAVGQETQYF. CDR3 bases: TGTGCCAGCAGCGTAGCTGTGGGGCAAGAGACCCAGTACTTC.

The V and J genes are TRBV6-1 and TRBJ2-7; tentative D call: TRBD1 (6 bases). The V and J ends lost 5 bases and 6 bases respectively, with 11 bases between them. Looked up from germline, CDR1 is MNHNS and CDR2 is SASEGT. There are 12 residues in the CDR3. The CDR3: CASSLRQAEQYF. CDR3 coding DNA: TGTGCCAGCAGTCTCCGACAGGCCGAGCAGTACTTC.

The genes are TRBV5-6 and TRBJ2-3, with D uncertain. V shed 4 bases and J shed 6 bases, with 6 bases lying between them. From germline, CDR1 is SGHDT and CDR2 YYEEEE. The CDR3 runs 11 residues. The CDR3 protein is CASSPGDTQYF. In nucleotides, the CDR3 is TGTGCCAGCAGCCCCGGGGATACGCAGTATTTT.

The CDR3 here is CASSLAGNRNEKLFF. The CDR3, as DNA: TGTGCCAGCAGCTTAGCGGGGAATCGCAACGAAAAACTGTTTTTT. This chain uses TRBV7-9 with TRBJ1-4; D is ambiguous. This CDR3 spans 15 amino acids. V was shortened by 0 bases and J by 8 bases, with 13 bases between the two germline ends. Germline CDR1 reads SEHNR; CDR2 reads FQNEAQ (reference sequence).

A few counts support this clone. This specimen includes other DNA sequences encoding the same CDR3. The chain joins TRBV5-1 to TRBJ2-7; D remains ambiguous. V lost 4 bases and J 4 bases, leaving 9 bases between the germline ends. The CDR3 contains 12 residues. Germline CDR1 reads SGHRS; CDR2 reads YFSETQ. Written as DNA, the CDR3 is TGCGCCAGCAGCCTGGACCAATACGAGCAGTACTTC. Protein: CASSLDQYEQYF. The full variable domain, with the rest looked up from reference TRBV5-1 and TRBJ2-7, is KAGVTQTPRYLIKTRGQQVTLSCSPISGHRSVSWYQQTPGQGLQFLFEYFSETQRNKGNFPGRFSGRQFSNSRSEMNVSTLELGDSALYLCASSLDQYEQYFGPGTRLTVT.

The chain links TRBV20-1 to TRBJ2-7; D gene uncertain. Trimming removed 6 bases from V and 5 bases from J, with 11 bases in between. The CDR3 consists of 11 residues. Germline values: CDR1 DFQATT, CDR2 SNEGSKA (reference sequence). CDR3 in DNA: TGCAGTGCCCCGGACCACCACGAGCAGTACTTC. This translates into CSAPDHHEQYF.

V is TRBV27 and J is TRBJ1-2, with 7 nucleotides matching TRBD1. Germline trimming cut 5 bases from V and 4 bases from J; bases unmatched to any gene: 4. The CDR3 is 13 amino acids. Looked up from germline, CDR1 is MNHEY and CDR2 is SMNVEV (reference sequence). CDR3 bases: TGTGCCAGCAGTAGAACAGGGGCCTATGGCTACACCTTC. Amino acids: CASSRTGAYGYTF.

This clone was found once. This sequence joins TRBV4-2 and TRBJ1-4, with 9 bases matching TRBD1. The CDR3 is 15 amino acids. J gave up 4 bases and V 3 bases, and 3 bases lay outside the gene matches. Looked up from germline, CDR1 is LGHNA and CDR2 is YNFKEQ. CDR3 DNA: TGTGCCAGCAGCCAGACAGGGGGGGATAATGAAAAACTGTTTTTT. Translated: CASSQTGGDNEKLFF.

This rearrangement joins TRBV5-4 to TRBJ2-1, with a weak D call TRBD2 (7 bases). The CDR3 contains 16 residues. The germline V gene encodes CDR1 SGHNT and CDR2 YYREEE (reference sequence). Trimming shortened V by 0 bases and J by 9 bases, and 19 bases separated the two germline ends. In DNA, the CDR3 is TGTGCCAGCAGCTTGGCGAGGGGGGGCCGGGTAAGTGAGCAGTTCTTC. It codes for CASSLARGGRVSEQFF.

The CDR3 nucleotides are TGTGCCAGCAGCCGGGGACGGCCAGGGACTAATGAAAAACTGTTTTTT. It translates to CASSRGRPGTNEKLFF. This chain connects TRBV11-2 to TRBJ1-4; the D gene is possibly TRBD1 (5 bases). Trimming removed 5 bases from V and 2 bases from J, with 15 bases in between. The germline CDR1 and CDR2 sequences are SGHAT and FQNNGV. The length of the CDR3 is 16 residues.

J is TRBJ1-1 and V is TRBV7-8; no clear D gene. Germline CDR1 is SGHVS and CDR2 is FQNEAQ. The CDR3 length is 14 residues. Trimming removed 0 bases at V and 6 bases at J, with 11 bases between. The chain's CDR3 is CASSLALGRPEAFF. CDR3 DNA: TGTGCCAGCAGCTTAGCGCTCGGGCGTCCTGAAGCTTTCTTT.

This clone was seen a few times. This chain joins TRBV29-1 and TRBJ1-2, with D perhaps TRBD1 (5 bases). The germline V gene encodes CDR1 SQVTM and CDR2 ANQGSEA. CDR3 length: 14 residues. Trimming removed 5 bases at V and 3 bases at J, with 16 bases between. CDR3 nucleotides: TGCAGCGTTCCTTGGCGGCAGGGAGACTATGGCTACACCTTC. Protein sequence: CSVPWRQGDYGYTF.

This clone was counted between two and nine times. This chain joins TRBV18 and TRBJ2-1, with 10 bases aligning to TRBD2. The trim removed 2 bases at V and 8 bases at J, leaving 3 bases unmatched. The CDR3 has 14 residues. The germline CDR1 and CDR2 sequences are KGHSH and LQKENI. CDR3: CASSPSLAGDEQFF. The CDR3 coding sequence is TGTGCCAGCTCACCATCCCTAGCGGGGGATGAGCAGTTCTTC.

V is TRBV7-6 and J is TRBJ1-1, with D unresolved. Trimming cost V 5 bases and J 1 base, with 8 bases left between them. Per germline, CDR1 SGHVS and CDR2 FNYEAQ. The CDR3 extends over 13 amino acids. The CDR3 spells CASSNQENTEAFF. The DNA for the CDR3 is TGTGCCAGCAGCAACCAAGAGAACACTGAAGCTTTCTTT.

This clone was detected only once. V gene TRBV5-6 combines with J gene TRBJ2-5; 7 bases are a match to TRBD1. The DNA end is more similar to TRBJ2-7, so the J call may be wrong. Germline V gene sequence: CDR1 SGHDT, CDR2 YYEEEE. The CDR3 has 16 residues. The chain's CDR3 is CASSHVEGRGSYEQYF. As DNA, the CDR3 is TGTGCCAGCAGCCACGTCGAGGGCAGGGGGTCCTACGAGCAGTACTTC.

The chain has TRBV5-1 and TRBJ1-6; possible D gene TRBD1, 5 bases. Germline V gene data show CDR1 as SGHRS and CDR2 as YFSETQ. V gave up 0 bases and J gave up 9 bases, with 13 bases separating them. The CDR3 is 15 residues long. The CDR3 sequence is CASSLGAGTGSPLHF. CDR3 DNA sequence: TGCGCCAGCAGCTTGGGGGCAGGGACTGGTTCACCCCTCCACTTT.

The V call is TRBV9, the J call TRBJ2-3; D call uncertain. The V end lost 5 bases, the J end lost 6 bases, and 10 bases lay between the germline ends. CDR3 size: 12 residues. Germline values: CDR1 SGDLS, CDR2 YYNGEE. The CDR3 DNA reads TGTGCCAGCAGTCTTTCCTCGGATACGCAGTATTTT. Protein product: CASSLSSDTQYF.

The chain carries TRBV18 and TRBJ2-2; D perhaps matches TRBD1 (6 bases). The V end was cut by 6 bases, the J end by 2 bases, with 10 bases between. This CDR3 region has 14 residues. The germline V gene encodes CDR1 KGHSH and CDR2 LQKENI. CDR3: CASSRTANTGELFF. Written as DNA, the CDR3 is TGTGCCAGCTCTCGGACAGCCAACACCGGGGAGCTGTTTTTT.

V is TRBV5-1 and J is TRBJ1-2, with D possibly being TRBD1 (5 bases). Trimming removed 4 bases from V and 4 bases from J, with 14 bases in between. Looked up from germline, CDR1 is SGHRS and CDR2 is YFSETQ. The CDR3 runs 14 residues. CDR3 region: CASSRPGPSYGYTF. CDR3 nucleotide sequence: TGCGCCAGCAGCCGACCGGGACCCTCCTATGGCTACACCTTC.

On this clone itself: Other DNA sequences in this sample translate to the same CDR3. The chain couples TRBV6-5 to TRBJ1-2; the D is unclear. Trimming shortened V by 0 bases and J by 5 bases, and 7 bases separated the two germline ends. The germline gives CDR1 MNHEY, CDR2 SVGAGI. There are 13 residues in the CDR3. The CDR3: CASSYSLRYGYTF. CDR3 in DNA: TGTGCCAGCAGTTACTCTCTCCGGTATGGCTACACCTTC.